Included here is one T cell receptor (beta chain) sequence, with context. The target of this receptor is not known. Base qualities were left out, and no much larger clone turns up one base away. Peripheral blood CD8+ and CD4+ T cells from healthy donors, Susac syndrome patients and multiple sclerosis patients were profiled using high-throughput TCR beta sequencing. The multiple sclerosis controls were treatment-naive patients whose relapsing-remitting disease, either stable or active, fulfilled the revised McDonald criteria. Bulk CD8+ and CD4+ T cells were purified by magnetic negative isolation, whereas CD8+ TEMRA cells were enriched by FACS. Blood was drawn into EDTA tubes, processed within 24 hours, and PBMCs were isolated by density gradient centrifugation. PBMCs intended for TCR sequencing were cryopreserved in liquid nitrogen and thawed later in a water bath at 37 degrees C. Purity of sorted or isolated CD4+, CD8+ and CD8+ TEMRA cells was at least 90%.

The data are from a study of CD8 T cells in Susac syndrome (dated by TCRdb to 2018 to 2020). Describing the broader study: Whether CD8+ T cell activation and differentiation in Susac syndrome was antigen driven was tested using repertoire sequencing.

RNA was extracted using the RNeasy kit, and about 0.45 to 1 ug of the RNA was reverse transcribed with random hexamers. TCR beta CDR3 regions were amplified with the immunoSEQ multiplex PCR assay covering 54 Vbeta and 13 Jbeta segments. To correct PCR amplification bias, a synthetic template baseline was used for both primer optimization and computational correction. The published analysis was carried out like this. Only productive sequences were kept, with reads annotated to V, D and J genes according to IMGT and analyzed in immunoSEQ Analyzer. Clonality was calculated as one minus the Shannon entropy normalized by log2 of the number of productive unique sequences. For each patient and control, public and private clones were evaluated among the 100 most prevalent clones. A clone was defined as Susac-specific if it was absent from the healthy and MS cohorts, from some 1,100 published viral clones and from other ImmuneACCESS disease sequences. TCRdb trimmed the raw reads at Q25, called clones with MiXCR and kept productive beta chains. Records with the same CDR3 protein are collapsed into one entry carrying the most frequent genes and DNA. The V and J calls, along with clone size, are taken from TCRdb and not from the paper's own processing. Here the sample has approximately 160,000 distinct CDR3 sequences; about 94% occur a single time. Jointly, the top ten make up over 0.08% of the sample.

General conclusions and limits of the study: The TCR sequencing and HLA analysis was acknowledged to have included a relatively small number of individuals.

This receptor was identified in a human donor with multiple sclerosis. Specimen: CD4+ T cells from PBMCs.

The base sequence is TGTGCCTGGAGCACCACGCAGGGCCAGCCCCAGCATTTT. This sequence encodes CAWSTTQGQPQHF. This sequence uses TRBV30 and TRBJ1-5; the best D guess is TRBD1, with 5 bases matching. The CDR3, cysteine through phenylalanine, is 13 amino acids long. Only the CDR3 portion is preserved as DNA: 39 bases, with reading frame beginning at the first base. CDR1 is given as GTSNPN and CDR2 as SVGIG, both from the germline V gene (reference sequence). V loses 3 bases, J loses 7 bases, and the germline ends lie 13 bases apart. Outside the CDR3, residues come from the reference TRBV30 and TRBJ1-5 proteins, so the full variable domain is: SQTIHQWPATLVQPVGSPLSLECTVEGTSNPNLYWYRQAAGRGLQLLFYSVGIGQISSEVPQNLSASRPQDRQFILSSKKLLLSDSGFYLCAWSTTQGQPQHFGDGTRLSIL.